This T cell receptor beta chain comes out of a study of T cells in Graves' hyperthyroidism and ophthalmopathy. Findings and limits, study-wide: From stable hyperthyroidism, ophthalmopathy was separated by a 13 V-J model.

CDR3 length: 15 residues. V was clipped by 4 bases and J by 6 bases; unmatched bases: 8. The germline CDR1 and CDR2 sequences are SGHRS and YFSETQ. PBMCs came from more than 8.5 ml fresh peripheral blood. This clonotype was detected only a few times. What it recognizes is unknown. TCR beta CDR3 regions were amplified from RNA transcripts. The primer set for the first-round RT-PCR of the TCR CDR3 was HTBI. TCRdb itself ran the multiplex PCR reads through MiXCR, one entry per CDR3 protein. This sample has hundreds of thousands of distinct CDR3 sequences, with 35% to 40% found just once. The clonotype originates from a man aged 18 to 29 with Graves' hyperthyroidism. Sequences were obtained from blood. The chain joins TRBV5-1 to TRBJ2-7; the match to TRBD2 covers 12 bases. The chain's CDR3 is CASSHVGLAGTEQYF. In DNA form, the CDR3 reads TGCGCCAGCAGCCATGTGGGACTAGCGGGTACCGAGCAGTACTTC.